The 28 T cell receptor beta chains below were found in one sample sequenced in a study of control samples from healthy donors and cancer patients. Assay used: immunoSEQ multiplex PCR; TCRdb lists only in-frame clones, some missing. The data contain around 96,000 clones, 85% to 95% of them singletons. Specimen: blood. The receptors stem from a man younger than 35 in good health.

The gene calls are TRBV12-3 or TRBV12-4 and TRBJ2-7, with D uncertain. CDR3 length: 12 amino acids. Trimming shortened V by 3 bases and J by 4 bases, and 7 bases separated the two germline ends. The CDR3 bases are TGTGCCAGCAGTTTGAACCAATACGAGCAGTACTTC. Protein product: CASSLNQYEQYF.

The chain links TRBV27 to TRBJ2-3; 8 bases are a match to TRBD1. V lost 6 bases, J lost 5 bases, and 7 bases stayed unmatched. CDR3 length: 14 residues. The germline V gene encodes CDR1 MNHEY and CDR2 SMNVEV (reference sequence). The CDR3 loop is CASRRTGYGDTQYF. The CDR3 DNA reads TGTGCCAGCAGGAGGACAGGGTATGGAGATACGCAGTATTTT.

This rearrangement joins TRBV4-1 to TRBJ1-1; 7 bases line up with TRBD1. V gave up 2 bases and J gave up 4 bases; unmatched junction bases: 7. Germline values: CDR1 MGHRA, CDR2 YSYEKL. The CDR3 is 15 residues long. CDR3 protein: CASSQFDRDGTEAFF. In nucleotides, the CDR3 is TGCGCCAGCAGCCAATTTGACAGGGATGGCACTGAAGCTTTCTTT.

V gene TRBV19 combines with J gene TRBJ2-3, with 9 bases fitting TRBD2. Germline V gene sequence: CDR1 LNHDA, CDR2 SQIVND (reference sequence). V shed 3 bases, J shed 4 bases, and the junction held 8 bases outside the gene matches. The CDR3 covers 16 residues. The CDR3 loop reads CASSINLAGEADTQYF. In DNA, the CDR3 is TGTGCCAGTAGTATCAACTTAGCGGGAGAGGCAGATACGCAGTATTTT.

The gene calls are TRBV4-1 and TRBJ2-7; TRBD1 agrees at 11 bases. The germline V gene encodes CDR1 MGHRA and CDR2 YSYEKL. V gave up 4 bases and J gave up 4 bases; unmatched junction bases: 6. The CDR3 has 15 amino acids. CDR3 DNA: TGCGCCAGCAGCCTCGCCGGGACAGGGGGGTACGAGCAGTACTTC. Translation gives CASSLAGTGGYEQYF.

By sample fraction, this clone is medium-sized. The V gene is TRBV2, the J gene TRBJ1-1, with no clear D. Germline V gene sequence: CDR1 SNHLY, CDR2 FYNNEI. This CDR3 comprises 12 residues. V was clipped by 5 bases and J by 1 base, with 5 bases between them. CDR3 DNA: TGTGCCAGCAGTTACTGGAACACTGAAGCTTTCTTT. This translates into CASSYWNTEAFF.

This sequence joins TRBV7-2 and TRBJ2-7; a weak D match, TRBD2 (7 bases). V lost 8 bases to trimming and J lost 3 bases, with 17 bases between them. This CDR3 has 14 residues. Germline V CDR1 and CDR2: SGHTA, FQGNSA. In DNA, the CDR3 is TGTGCCAGCCAAAAGGGGGGGTTGAACTACGAGCAGTACTTC. It translates to CASQKGGLNYEQYF.

V gene TRBV5-1 combines with J gene TRBJ2-5; D unclear. This CDR3 comprises 14 residues. V was shortened by 0 bases and J by 2 bases, with 8 bases between the two germline ends. The germline gives CDR1 SGHRS, CDR2 YFSETQ. CDR3 nucleotides: TGCGCCAGCAGCTTGGTGGTGGGGCAAGAGACCCAGTACTTC. Its translation: CASSLVVGQETQYF.

This chain joins TRBV5-5 and TRBJ2-3; D may be TRBD1 or TRBD2 (5 bases each). Germline-derived CDR1 and CDR2 are SGHKS and YYEKEE (reference sequence). The CDR3 extends over 16 amino acids. V lost 1 base and J 0 bases, leaving 12 bases between the germline ends. The CDR3 reads CASSLNPGLSTDTQYF. The DNA of the CDR3 is TGTGCCAGCAGCTTGAACCCGGGGCTGAGCACAGATACGCAGTATTTT.

The CDR3 DNA sequence: TGCAGCGTTGCTCAACACCGGGTGGTGAACTATGGCTACACCTTC. It is translated as CSVAQHRVVNYGYTF. The chain has TRBV29-1 and TRBJ1-2, with D uncertain. The V end lost 4 bases, the J end lost 2 bases, and 17 bases lay between the germline ends. The germline gives CDR1 SQVTM, CDR2 ANQGSEA. The length of the CDR3 is 15 residues.

This rearrangement joins TRBV27 to TRBJ2-1; D perhaps matches TRBD2 (5 bases). The CDR3 has 17 amino acids. Germline V gene data show CDR1 as MNHEY and CDR2 as SMNVEV (reference sequence). The ends were cut back, 9 bases at V and 3 bases at J, with 24 bases in the middle. CDR3 in amino acids: CASEKRRPSWDYNEQFF. The CDR3 DNA sequence: TGTGCCAGTGAAAAGCGGCGACCTTCGTGGGACTACAATGAGCAGTTCTTC.

The chain employs TRBV12-3 or TRBV12-4 and TRBJ1-5; D remains unclear. Trimming took off 3 bases at V and 1 base at J, with 4 bases between the two ends. The CDR3 extends over 13 amino acids. In DNA form, the CDR3 reads TGTGCCAGCAGTTTGGGGAGCAATCAGCCCCAGCATTTT. It is translated as CASSLGSNQPQHF.

The chain is built from TRBV9 and TRBJ2-1, with TRBD2 matching over 12 bases. Trimming took 0 bases from V and 6 from J; bases not matched to a gene: 1. Germline CDR1 reads SGDLS; CDR2 reads YYNGEE. The CDR3 length is 15 residues. The CDR3 region has the DNA TGTGCCAGCAGCGTAGGGACTAGCGGGATCAATGAGCAGTTCTTC. It is translated as CASSVGTSGINEQFF. The whole variable domain, remainder taken from reference TRBV9 and TRBJ2-1, is DSGVTQTPKHLITATGQRVTLRCSPRSGDLSVYWYQQSLDQGLQFLIQYYNGEERAKGNILERFSAQQFPDLHSELNLSSLELGDSALYFCASSVGTSGINEQFFGPGTRLTVL.

This clone has just one count. The chain recombines TRBV21-1 with TRBJ2-6; the table assigns TRBD2, which was not confirmed against the DNA. TRBV21-1 is designated a pseudogene. This CDR3 is 18 amino acids long. CDR3 nucleotides: TGTGCCAGCAGCGGGAAATTAGCGGGAGAAGCTGGGGCCAACGTCCTGACTTTC. Translated, it gives CASSGKLAGEAGANVLTF.

The chain couples TRBV27 to TRBJ2-1; D unresolved. Germline V lookup: CDR1 MNHEY, CDR2 SMNVEV (reference sequence). CDR3 length: 16 residues. With 1 base removed from V and 2 bases from J, the gap between germline ends came to 12 bases. CDR3 DNA sequence: TGTGCCAGCAGTTTATTTCAAGAGTCACCCTACAATGAGCAGTTCTTC. Protein sequence: CASSLFQESPYNEQFF.

The chain recombines TRBV6-5 with TRBJ1-6, with D perhaps TRBD1 (6 bases). Germline V gene data show CDR1 as MNHEY and CDR2 as SVGAGI. The V end lost 6 bases, the J end lost 11 bases, and 11 bases lay between the germline ends. CDR3 length: 12 residues. The CDR3 sequence: CASRRQEAPLHF. CDR3 bases: TGTGCCAGCAGGCGACAGGAGGCACCCCTCCACTTT.

CDR3 bases: TGTGCCAGCAGCTTACTCCCGGGGCGCACTGAAGCTTTCTTT. This translates into CASSLLPGRTEAFF. The V call is TRBV7-2, the J call TRBJ1-1, with D possibly being TRBD1 (5 bases). This CDR3 spans 14 amino acids. V was pared by 2 bases and J by 4 bases, with 11 bases between. Germline assignment: CDR1 SGHTA and CDR2 FQGNSA.

The V gene is TRBV7-9, the J gene TRBJ2-3; D is possibly TRBD1 or TRBD2 (5 bases each). The CDR3 length is 14 residues. Trimming cost V 7 bases and J 3 bases, with 14 bases left between them. In germline, CDR1 is SEHNR, CDR2 FQNEAQ (reference sequence). This chain's CDR3 is CASKTGDPTDTQYF. As DNA, the CDR3 is TGTGCCAGCAAGACCGGGGACCCGACAGATACGCAGTATTTT. The full variable domain, rest sourced from reference TRBV7-9 and TRBJ2-3, is DTGVSQNPRHKITKRGQNVTFRCDPISEHNRLYWYRQTLGQGPEFLTYFQNEAQLEKSRLLSDRFSAERPKGSFSTLEIQRTEQGDSAMYLCASKTGDPTDTQYFGPGTRLTVL.

This clone occurred once. V and J are TRBV3-1 (or the pseudogene TRBV3-2) and TRBJ2-1; TRBD1 agrees at 7 bases. The CDR3 totals 19 residues. After removal of 0 bases from V and 4 bases from J, the junction contained 15 bases not matched to a gene. CDR1 LGHDT and CDR2 YNNKEL come from the germline V gene (reference sequence). In DNA form, the CDR3 reads TGTGCCAGCAGCCAAGACCTCTCCTATGGGGACAGTAAATACAATGAGCAGTTCTTC. This translates into CASSQDLSYGDSKYNEQFF.

This clone has only one observation. The chain is built from TRBV19 and TRBJ1-2; D remains ambiguous. Per germline, CDR1 LNHDA and CDR2 SQIVND (reference sequence). The CDR3 extends over 16 amino acids. Trimming took off 3 bases at V and 3 bases at J, with 17 bases between the two ends. CDR3 residues: CASSIVPGRSHYGYTF. CDR3 coding DNA: TGTGCCAGTAGTATTGTCCCCGGAAGGTCCCACTATGGCTACACCTTC.

The J gene is TRBJ1-1, the V gene TRBV7-2; D remains ambiguous. Per germline, CDR1 SGHTA and CDR2 FQGNSA. The CDR3 runs 13 residues. V gave up 2 bases and J gave up 4 bases, with 8 bases separating them. This CDR3 reads CASSLSAGTEAFF. The CDR3 DNA follows: TGTGCCAGCAGCTTATCCGCGGGCACTGAAGCTTTCTTT.

This rearrangement joins TRBV6-6 to TRBJ1-1, with a possible D match to TRBD1 (5 bases). This CDR3 is 14 amino acids long. Germline V lookup: CDR1 MNHNY, CDR2 SVGAGI (reference sequence). V lost 2 bases to trimming and J lost 3 bases, with 10 bases between them. CDR3 nucleotides: TGTGCCAGCAGTTACCCGGGACGTGACACTGAAGCTTTCTTT. Translation: CASSYPGRDTEAFF.

The rearrangement joins TRBV5-1 to TRBJ1-1; the D gene is possibly TRBD1 (5 bases). V lost 1 base, J lost 2 bases, and 15 bases lay in between. This CDR3 region has 16 residues. Germline lookup yields CDR1 SGHRS and CDR2 YFSETQ. The CDR3 DNA is TGCGCCAGCAGCTTGATGGTAGGGGCCCGAAACACTGAAGCTTTCTTT. This translates into CASSLMVGARNTEAFF.

The chain uses TRBV2 and TRBJ2-2; D is undetermined. The CDR3 totals 14 residues. The V end was cut by 2 bases, the J end by 4 bases, with 8 bases between. The germline gives CDR1 SNHLY, CDR2 FYNNEI. Written as DNA, the CDR3 is TGTGCCAGCAGTGAACCGCGCGGCACCGGGGAGCTGTTTTTT. This gives the protein CASSEPRGTGELFF. The whole variable domain, remainder taken from reference TRBV2 and TRBJ2-2, is EPEVTQTPSHQVTQMGQEVILRCVPISNHLYFYWYRQILGQKVEFLVSFYNNEISEKSEIFDDQFSVERPDGSNFTLKIRSTKLEDSAMYFCASSEPRGTGELFFGEGSRLTVL.

This clone appeared a single time. This chain connects TRBV27 to TRBJ1-1; 7 bases agree with TRBD1. Germline V gives CDR1 MNHEY, CDR2 SMNVEV (reference sequence). This CDR3 is 17 amino acids long. After removal of 5 bases from V and 2 bases from J, the junction contained 14 bases not matched to a gene. Written as DNA, the CDR3 is TGTGCCAGCAGTCCACGGGGACAGCCTATTTTAAACACTGAAGCTTTCTTT. Residues: CASSPRGQPILNTEAFF.

This clone was seen a single time. J is TRBJ1-4 and V is TRBV2, with TRBD1 as a possible D gene (6 bases). In germline, CDR1 is SNHLY, CDR2 FYNNEI. The germline V and J ends were trimmed by 5 bases and 6 bases, with 13 bases remaining between them. This CDR3 spans 14 amino acids. The CDR3 reads CASSLQGSDEKLFF. CDR3 nucleotides: TGTGCCAGCAGTCTACAGGGTTCGGATGAAAAACTGTTTTTT.

The chain is built from TRBV19 and TRBJ1-1; D gene unclear. The CDR3 loop spans 13 amino acids. CDR1 is LNHDA and CDR2 is SQIVND in the germline V gene (reference sequence). Trimming stripped 4 bases from V and 2 bases from J, with 8 bases between. CDR3 in amino acids: CASSNQANTEAFF. As DNA, the CDR3 is TGTGCCAGTAGTAATCAGGCAAACACTGAAGCTTTCTTT.

V is TRBV29-1 and J is TRBJ2-3, with a tentative D call TRBD1 (6 bases). CDR1 is SQVTM and CDR2 is ANQGSEA in the germline V gene. V gave up 3 bases and J gave up 1 base, with 11 bases separating them. The CDR3 loop spans 14 amino acids. Here the CDR3 DNA reads TGCAGCGTTGACGGGGACACCCGCACAGATACGCAGTATTTT. Its protein is CSVDGDTRTDTQYF.